The present entry profiles one TCR beta chain with its context. The V segment lost 0 bases and the J segment 4 bases; nucleotides outside the gene matches: 7. The CDR3 runs to 16 residues. Per the germline V gene, CDR1 is SGHRS and CDR2 is YFSETQ. Alongside a J-beta primer mix, a sample-barcoded 5' primer served in a second PCR lasting about 7 to 11 cycles. Template switching added a 12-random-nucleotide identifier to every cDNA molecule. Every sample produced at least 3 million CDR3-containing paired-end reads. TCRdb recomputed calls from the 5' RACE reads with MiXCR, one row per CDR3 protein. Of over 1,500,000 distinct CDR3 sequences listed, 40% to 55% are singletons. The donors, healthy Caucasians from Russia, were aged roughly 6 to 100. The data belong to a study of blood T cells in healthy people across ages.

The sequencing sample was made of blood. The rearrangement joins TRBV5-1 to TRBJ2-5; 9 bases match TRBD2. The TCR sequence derives from a woman in her forties in good health. The CDR3 sequence is CASSLGLAEGGETQYF. The CDR3 coding sequence is TGCGCCAGCAGCTTGGGACTAGCGGAAGGGGGAGAGACCCAGTACTTC.